What follows is one TCR beta chain and its context. Its antigen is undetermined. The data originate from a study of response to subunit inactivated influenza vaccine. Study results and limitations: The authors suggested that every seasonal influenza vaccination recruits few new T cells.

TCRdb processed the RT-PCR reads anew with MiXCR; each CDR3 protein has one entry. The sample lists some 480,000 distinct CDR3 sequences, over 9.5% occurring once. The receptor comes from a man aged 45-65 years who received an inactivated influenza vaccine. The sequenced sample was PBMCs from blood, obtained about 6 weeks after vaccination.

CDR3: CASSPATRDRVDNEQFF. The CDR3 coding sequence is TGTGCCAGCAGCCCCGCAACCCGGGACAGGGTCGACAATGAGCAGTTCTTC. This rearrangement joins TRBV7-9 to TRBJ2-1; TRBD1 agrees at 9 bases. The CDR3 has 17 residues. The germline gives CDR1 SEHNR, CDR2 FQNEAQ (reference sequence). Losses at the gene ends were 5 bases for V and 5 bases for J; bases not matched to a gene: 13.